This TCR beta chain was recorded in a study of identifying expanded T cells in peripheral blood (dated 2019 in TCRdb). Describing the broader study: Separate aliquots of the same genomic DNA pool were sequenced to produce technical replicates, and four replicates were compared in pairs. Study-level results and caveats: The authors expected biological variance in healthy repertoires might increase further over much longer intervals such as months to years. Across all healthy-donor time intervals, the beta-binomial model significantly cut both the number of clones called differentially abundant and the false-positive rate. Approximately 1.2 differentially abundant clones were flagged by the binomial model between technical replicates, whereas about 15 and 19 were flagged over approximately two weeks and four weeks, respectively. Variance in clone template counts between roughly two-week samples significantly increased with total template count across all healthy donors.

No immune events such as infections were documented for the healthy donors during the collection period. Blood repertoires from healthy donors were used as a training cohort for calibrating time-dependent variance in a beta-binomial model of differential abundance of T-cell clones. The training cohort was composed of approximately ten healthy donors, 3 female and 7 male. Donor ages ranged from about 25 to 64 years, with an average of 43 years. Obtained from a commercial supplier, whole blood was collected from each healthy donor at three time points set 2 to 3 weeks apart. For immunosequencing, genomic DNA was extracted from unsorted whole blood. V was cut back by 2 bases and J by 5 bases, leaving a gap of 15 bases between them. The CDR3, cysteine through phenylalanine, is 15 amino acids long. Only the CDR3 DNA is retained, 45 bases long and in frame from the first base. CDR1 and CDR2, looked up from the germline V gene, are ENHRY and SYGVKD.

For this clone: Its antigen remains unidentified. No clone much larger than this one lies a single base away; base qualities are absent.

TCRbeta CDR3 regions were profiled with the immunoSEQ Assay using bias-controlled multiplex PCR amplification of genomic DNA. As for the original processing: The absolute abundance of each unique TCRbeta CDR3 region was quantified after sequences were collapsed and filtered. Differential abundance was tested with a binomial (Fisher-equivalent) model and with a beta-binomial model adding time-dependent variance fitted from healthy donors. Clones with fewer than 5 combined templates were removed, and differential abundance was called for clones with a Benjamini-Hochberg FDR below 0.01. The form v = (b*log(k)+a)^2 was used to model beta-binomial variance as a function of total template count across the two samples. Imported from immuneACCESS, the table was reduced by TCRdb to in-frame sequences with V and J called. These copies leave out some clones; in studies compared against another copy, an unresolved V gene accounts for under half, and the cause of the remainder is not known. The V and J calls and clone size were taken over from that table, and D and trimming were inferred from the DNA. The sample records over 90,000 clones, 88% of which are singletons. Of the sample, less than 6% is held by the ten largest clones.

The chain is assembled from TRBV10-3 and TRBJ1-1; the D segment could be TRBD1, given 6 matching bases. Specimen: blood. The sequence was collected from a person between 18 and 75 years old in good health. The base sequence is TGTGCCATCAGTGAGCGACCGGGGGCAGGGACTGAAGCTTTCTTT. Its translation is CAISERPGAGTEAFF.